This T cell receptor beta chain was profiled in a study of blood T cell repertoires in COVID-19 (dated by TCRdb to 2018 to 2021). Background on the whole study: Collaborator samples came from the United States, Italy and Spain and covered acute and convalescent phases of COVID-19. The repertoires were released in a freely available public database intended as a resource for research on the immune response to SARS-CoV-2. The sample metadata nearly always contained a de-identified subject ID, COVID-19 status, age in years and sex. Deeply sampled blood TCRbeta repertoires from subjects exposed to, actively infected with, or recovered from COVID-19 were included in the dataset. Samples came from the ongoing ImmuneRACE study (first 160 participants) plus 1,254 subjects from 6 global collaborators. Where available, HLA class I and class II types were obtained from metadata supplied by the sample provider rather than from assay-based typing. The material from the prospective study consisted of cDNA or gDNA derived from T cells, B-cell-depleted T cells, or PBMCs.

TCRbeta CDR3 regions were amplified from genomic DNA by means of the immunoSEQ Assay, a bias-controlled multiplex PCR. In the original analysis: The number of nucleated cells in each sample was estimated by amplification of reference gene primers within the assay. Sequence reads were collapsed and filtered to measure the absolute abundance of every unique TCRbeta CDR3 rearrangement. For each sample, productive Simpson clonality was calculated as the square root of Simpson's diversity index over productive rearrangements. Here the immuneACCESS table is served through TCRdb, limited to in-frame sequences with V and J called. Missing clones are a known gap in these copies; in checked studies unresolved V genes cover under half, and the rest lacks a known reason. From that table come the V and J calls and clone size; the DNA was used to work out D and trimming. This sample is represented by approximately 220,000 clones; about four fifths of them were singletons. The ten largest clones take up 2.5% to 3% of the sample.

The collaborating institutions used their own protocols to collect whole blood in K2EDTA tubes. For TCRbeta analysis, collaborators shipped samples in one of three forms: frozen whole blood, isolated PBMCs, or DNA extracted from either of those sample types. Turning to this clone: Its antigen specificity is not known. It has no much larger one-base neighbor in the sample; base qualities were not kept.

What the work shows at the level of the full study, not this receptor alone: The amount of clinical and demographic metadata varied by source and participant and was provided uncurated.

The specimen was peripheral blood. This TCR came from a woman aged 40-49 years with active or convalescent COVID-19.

The CDR3 protein sequence reads: CATSVTTSGDTDTQYF. The nucleotide sequence is given as TGTGCCACCAGTGTTACGACTAGCGGGGACACAGATACGCAGTATTTT. The V and J segments used are TRBV24-1 and TRBJ2-3; 11 bases in the junction line up with TRBD2. Sequences KGHDR (CDR1) and SFDVKD (CDR2) are obtained from the germline V gene. Measured from the cysteine to the phenylalanine, the CDR3 is 16 residues long. Only the CDR3 portion is preserved as DNA: 48 bases, with reading frame beginning at the first base. Germline trimming amounts to 5 bases on V and 2 bases on J, with 5 as the count of junction bases outside the gene matches.